Following are 28 T cell receptor beta chains from one sample sequenced in a study of blood T cells in healthy people across ages. It was with a sample-barcoded 5' primer and a J-beta primer mix that a second PCR of roughly 6 to 12 cycles was run. From the 5' RACE reads, TCRdb called clonotypes with MiXCR, one entry per CDR3 protein. The sample carries about 680,000 distinct CDR3 sequences, around 48% recorded once. Sequenced material: blood. The receptors were gathered from a woman in her sixties in good health.

Only a few counts were recorded for this clonotype. This sequence joins TRBV27 and TRBJ1-2; tentatively, D is TRBD1 (6 bases). Germline V gives CDR1 MNHEY, CDR2 SMNVEV (reference sequence). The CDR3 spans 17 residues. V gave up 5 bases and J gave up 6 bases, with 25 bases separating them. This CDR3 is CASSPGFGQGTVDGYTF. The CDR3 DNA sequence: TGTGCCAGCAGTCCCGGCTTTGGGCAGGGGACGGTGGATGGCTACACCTTC.

The rearrangement joins TRBV28 to TRBJ2-3; D gene uncertain. The CDR3 loop spans 12 amino acids. The germline V gene encodes CDR1 MDHEN and CDR2 SYDVKM. V was pared by 8 bases and J by 4 bases, with 10 bases between. CDR3 sequence reads: CASHNRPDTQYF. Written as DNA, the CDR3 is TGTGCCAGCCATAACCGTCCAGATACGCAGTATTTT.

This clonotype was recorded a few times. The CDR3 nucleotides are TGCGCCAGCAGCCAACGAAAAGGGGATTGGAACACTGAAGCTTTCTTT. Protein sequence: CASSQRKGDWNTEAFF. This sequence joins TRBV4-3 and TRBJ1-1, with D possibly being TRBD1 (5 bases). Looked up from germline, CDR1 is LGHNA and CDR2 is YSLEER. Deletions cut 2 bases from V and 1 base from J, with 14 bases between. The CDR3 has 16 residues.

The V gene is TRBV20-1, the J gene TRBJ2-5; 9 positions match TRBD2. J lost 11 bases, V lost 5 bases, and 12 bases had no gene match. Germline V CDR1 and CDR2: DFQATT, SNEGSKA (reference sequence). The CDR3 sequence is 13 residues long. The CDR3 loop reads CSAAPSGDNEQYF. As DNA, the CDR3 is TGCAGTGCTGCACCTAGCGGGGATAATGAGCAGTACTTC.

J is TRBJ1-4 and V is TRBV7-9; no firm D call. Trimming removed 3 bases from V and 4 bases from J, with 9 bases in between. The germline V gene encodes CDR1 SEHNR and CDR2 FQNEAQ (reference sequence). The CDR3 length is 14 residues. The CDR3 reads CASSFVQSNEKLFF. As DNA, the CDR3 is TGTGCCAGCAGCTTCGTACAGAGTAATGAAAAACTGTTTTTT. The whole variable domain, remainder taken from reference TRBV7-9 and TRBJ1-4, is DTGVSQNPRHKITKRGQNVTFRCDPISEHNRLYWYRQTLGQGPEFLTYFQNEAQLEKSRLLSDRFSAERPKGSFSTLEIQRTEQGDSAMYLCASSFVQSNEKLFFGSGTQLSVL.

This clonotype was recorded a few times. The chain recombines TRBV7-2 with TRBJ2-5, with TRBD1 as a possible D gene (6 bases). The closer fit of TRBJ2-7 to the DNA end suggests the J call may be wrong. Germline loops: CDR1 SGHTA, CDR2 FQGNSA. The length of the CDR3 is 14 residues. The DNA of the CDR3 is TGTGCCAGCAGCCAGTCCTGGGGGCCCTACGAGCAGTACTTC. Its protein product is CASSQSWGPYEQYF.

The chain is built from TRBV29-1 and TRBJ2-5, with TRBD2 matching over 14 bases. The V segment lost 6 bases and the J segment 5 bases; nucleotides outside the gene matches: 8. The CDR3 sequence is 15 residues long. Germline V CDR1 and CDR2: SQVTM, ANQGSEA. CDR3 sequence: CSVPGLAGAVETQYF. The CDR3 region has the DNA TGCAGCGTCCCGGGACTAGCGGGAGCAGTGGAGACCCAGTACTTC.

The chain recombines TRBV3-1 with TRBJ2-3; the D call may be TRBD1 or TRBD2 (5 bases each). The length of the CDR3 is 15 residues. Germline CDR1 is LGHDT and CDR2 is YNNKEL (reference sequence). V was pared by 3 bases and J by 7 bases, with 17 bases between. As DNA, the CDR3 is TGTGCCAGCAGCCATGGGGCCGGGGAAGCGAATACGCAGTATTTT. It specifies CASSHGAGEANTQYF.

This clonotype was detected only a few times. The rearrangement links TRBV5-1 to TRBJ2-7; D may be TRBD1 (5 bases). The V end was cut by 4 bases, the J end by 2 bases, with 13 bases between. The CDR3 has 14 amino acids. In germline, CDR1 is SGHRS, CDR2 YFSETQ. CDR3 coding DNA: TGCGCCAGCAGCGGCGACCCAGGGCCCTACGAGCAGTACTTC. The encoded protein is CASSGDPGPYEQYF. The full variable domain, completed using reference TRBV5-1 and TRBJ2-7, is KAGVTQTPRYLIKTRGQQVTLSCSPISGHRSVSWYQQTPGQGLQFLFEYFSETQRNKGNFPGRFSGRQFSNSRSEMNVSTLELGDSALYLCASSGDPGPYEQYFGPGTRLTVT.

The V call is TRBV20-1, the J call TRBJ2-4; D is unclear. This CDR3 has 11 amino acids. Per the germline V gene, CDR1 is DFQATT and CDR2 is SNEGSKA (reference sequence). Trimming shortened V by 6 bases and J by 13 bases, and 16 bases separated the two germline ends. CDR3 amino acids: CSAPGPSEQYF. DNA of the CDR3: TGCAGTGCCCCAGGACCGTCGGAGCAGTACTTC.

This clonotype came up a few times. The gene calls are TRBV24-1 and TRBJ1-2, with D tentatively TRBD1 (5 bases). V lost 4 bases to trimming and J lost 0 bases, with 11 bases between them. The CDR3 runs 15 residues. CDR1 and CDR2 (germline): KGHDR, SFDVKD. This chain's CDR3 is CATSDGTRTNYGYTF. CDR3 nucleotide sequence: TGTGCCACCAGTGACGGGACGCGAACTAACTATGGCTACACCTTC.

The CDR3 nucleotides are TGCGCCAGCAGCCAACGTTGGGACGCCTACAATGAGCAGTTCTTC. Its protein product is CASSQRWDAYNEQFF. The V gene is TRBV4-3, the J gene TRBJ2-1; D assignment may be TRBD1 or TRBD2 (5 bases each). Per germline, CDR1 LGHNA and CDR2 YSLEER. V lost 2 bases and J lost 2, with 10 bases in between. CDR3 length: 15 amino acids.

This sequence joins TRBV28 and TRBJ1-4; the match to TRBD1 covers 9 bases. CDR1 and CDR2 from the germline V gene are MDHEN and SYDVKM. J was trimmed by 2 bases and V by 5 bases; bases with no gene match: 6. This CDR3 comprises 16 residues. CDR3 DNA sequence: TGTGCCAGCAGTGAACCGGGGACAGGGACTAATGAAAAACTGTTTTTT. It specifies CASSEPGTGTNEKLFF.

J is TRBJ2-6 and V is TRBV7-9; no clear D. This CDR3 comprises 15 residues. Per germline, CDR1 SEHNR and CDR2 FQNEAQ (reference sequence). V lost 3 bases to trimming and J lost 0 bases, with 6 bases between them. CDR3 loop: CASSFYGSGANVLTF. The CDR3 region has the DNA TGTGCCAGCAGCTTTTACGGCTCTGGGGCCAACGTCCTGACTTTC.

The rearrangement uses TRBV20-1 and TRBJ2-1; 7 positions match TRBD2. Losses at the gene ends were 2 bases for V and 0 bases for J; bases not matched to a gene: 4. The CDR3 is 15 amino acids. Germline CDR1 is DFQATT and CDR2 is SNEGSKA (reference sequence). CDR3 region: CSARILANSYNEQFF. The DNA of the CDR3 is TGCAGTGCTAGAATACTAGCGAACTCCTACAATGAGCAGTTCTTC.

This chain uses TRBV28 with TRBJ2-3, with D hard to call. The CDR3 sequence is 12 residues long. Germline loops: CDR1 MDHEN, CDR2 SYDVKM. V was clipped by 3 bases and J by 7 bases, with 8 bases between them. The CDR3: CASSLLPHTQYF. CDR3 bases: TGTGCCAGCAGTTTGCTGCCCCATACGCAGTATTTT.

Only one count was recorded for this clonotype. The rearrangement joins TRBV9 to TRBJ2-1; no reliable D call. This CDR3 has 16 residues. The germline V and J ends were trimmed by 2 bases and 7 bases, with 19 bases remaining between them. CDR1 and CDR2 from the germline V gene are SGDLS and YYNGEE. The CDR3 coding sequence is TGTGCCAGCAGCGTCTCAAGCTGGGATCCCCGAAATGAGCAGTTCTTC. This encodes CASSVSSWDPRNEQFF.

This clonotype was recorded a few times. The chain carries TRBV19 and TRBJ1-4; 7 nucleotides align to TRBD1. After removal of 8 bases from V and 5 bases from J, the junction contained 11 bases not matched to a gene. Germline CDR1 is LNHDA and CDR2 is SQIVND (reference sequence). This CDR3 is 15 amino acids long. The CDR3 loop is CASSDRDHTNEKLFF. The CDR3 DNA reads TGTGCCAGTTCCGACAGGGACCACACAAATGAAAAACTGTTTTTT.

This clonotype showed up just a few times. CDR3 in DNA: TGTGCCATCAGCCCAAACATTCAGTACTTC. Encoded protein: CAISPNIQYF. This sequence joins TRBV10-3 and TRBJ2-4; D unresolved. Trimming removed 6 bases at V and 6 bases at J, with 3 bases between. The germline gives CDR1 ENHRY, CDR2 SYGVKD. There are 10 residues in the CDR3.

The gene calls are TRBV10-3 and TRBJ1-2; possibly TRBD1 for D (6 bases). Germline CDR1 and CDR2: ENHRY and SYGVKD. CDR3 length: 13 amino acids. The ends were cut back, 11 bases at V and 4 bases at J, with 17 bases in the middle. This CDR3 is CAASPGDTYGYTF. CDR3 bases: TGTGCCGCGTCTCCTGGGGACACCTATGGCTACACCTTC.

The table lists this clonotype with a few counts. The chain uses TRBV6-1 and TRBJ2-3; 9 nucleotides agree with TRBD1. Unmatched junction bases numbered 5, after V lost 6 bases and J lost 1 base. Per the germline V gene, CDR1 is MNHNS and CDR2 is SASEGT. There are 15 residues in the CDR3. The chain's CDR3 is CASSATGGGTDTQYF. The CDR3 DNA reads as TGTGCCAGCAGCGCCACAGGGGGCGGCACAGATACGCAGTATTTT.

V usage is TRBV11-1 and J usage is TRBJ2-6; TRBD1 matches at 9 bases. Germline V gives CDR1 SGHAT, CDR2 FQDESV (reference sequence). The CDR3 length is 19 residues. The ends lost 2 bases at V and 2 bases at J; junction bases unmatched: 10. The CDR3 nucleotides read TGTGCCAGCAGCTTACGAAGGGGACAGGGTCCCGCTGGGGCCAACGTCCTGACTTTC. Translating gives CASSLRRGQGPAGANVLTF.

CDR3 sequence: CASHRTRNYGYTF. CDR3 coding DNA: TGTGCCAGCCATAGGACCCGGAACTATGGCTACACCTTC. The gene calls are TRBV28 and TRBJ1-2; D is ambiguous. There are 13 residues in the CDR3. In germline, CDR1 is MDHEN, CDR2 SYDVKM. Trimming stripped 8 bases from V and 2 bases from J, with 12 bases between.

This clonotype has a handful of counts. This rearrangement joins TRBV7-3 to TRBJ2-5; TRBD2 matches at 9 bases. CDR3 length: 15 amino acids. Germline V gene sequence: CDR1 SGHTA, CDR2 FQGTGA. The V gene end was trimmed by 2 bases and the J gene end by 1 base; junction bases not matched to a gene: 2. The CDR3 DNA is TGTGCCAGCAGCTTAGCGGGAGGGATCCAAGAGACCCAGTACTTC. Protein sequence: CASSLAGGIQETQYF. The full variable domain, its missing parts supplied by reference TRBV7-3 and TRBJ2-5, is GAGVSQTPSNKVTEKGKYVELRCDPISGHTALYWYRQSLGQGPEFLIYFQGTGAADDSGLPNDRFFAVRPEGSVSTLKIQRTERGDSAVYLCASSLAGGIQETQYFGPGTRLLVL.

The rearrangement links TRBV29-1 to TRBJ1-2; 7 nucleotides line up with TRBD1. Germline CDR1 is SQVTM and CDR2 is ANQGSEA. V was clipped by 5 bases and J by 4 bases; unmatched bases: 10. This CDR3 spans 14 amino acids. CDR3 in DNA: TGCAGCGTTACAGGGGACACACAACTCTATGGCTACACCTTC. Its protein product is CSVTGDTQLYGYTF.

The J gene is TRBJ2-1, the V gene TRBV2; the D gene is possibly TRBD1 (6 bases). The CDR3 is made up of 13 amino acids. CDR1 and CDR2 (germline): SNHLY, FYNNEI. Deletions cut 8 bases from V and 3 bases from J, with 11 bases between. The CDR3 here is CASQLGGYNEQFF. The CDR3 region has the DNA TGTGCCAGCCAACTAGGGGGCTACAATGAGCAGTTCTTC.

V and J are TRBV18 and TRBJ2-7; D gene ambiguous. The CDR3 consists of 14 residues. V lost 2 bases and J 2 bases, leaving 10 bases between the germline ends. The germline V gene encodes CDR1 KGHSH and CDR2 LQKENI. The chain's CDR3 is CASSPNSRTYEQYF. The CDR3, as DNA: TGTGCCAGCTCACCAAACAGCAGAACCTACGAGCAGTACTTC.

The rearrangement uses TRBV28 and TRBJ1-2, with 8 bases aligning to TRBD1. The V gene end was trimmed by 5 bases and the J gene end by 8 bases; junction bases not matched to a gene: 13. Looked up from germline, CDR1 is MDHEN and CDR2 is SYDVKM. This CDR3 has 15 amino acids. The CDR3 is CASSRSLAGGLGYTF. In DNA form, the CDR3 reads TGTGCCAGCAGTCGCTCCCTAGCAGGGGGCTTGGGCTACACCTTC.